This T cell receptor beta chain was obtained from a study of Tregs in tolerant kidney transplant recipients. Study-wide results and caveats: Changing PCR primers prevented nucleotide comparison between some patients' samples. The small number of patients limits these findings pending further validation. Tregs expanded with activated donor B cells seemed most donor-specific.

Germline V gene lookup returns CDR1 MNHEY and CDR2 SVGAGI. The CDR3 is 12 residues long. The ends were cut back, 4 bases at V and 0 bases at J, with 2 bases in the middle. Worth noting for this clone: Antigen: not known.

The protocol was immunoSEQ multiplex PCR, while the TCRdb copy is restricted to in-frame clones and leaves out a portion. The sample holds roughly 64,000 clones; 80% to 90% are singletons and the top ten take 3.8%. Related graft donors supplied nonmyeloablative bone marrow transplants, and mixed chimerism was transient. The rearrangement joins TRBV6-5 to TRBJ2-3; D gene unclear. This TCR came from a human patient who received a combined kidney and bone marrow transplant. The T cells may come from the graft donor. Material: CD4+ T cells from blood (PBMCs), obtained 6 months after the transplant. CDR3 DNA: TGTGCCAGCAGTTCTAGCACAGATACGCAGTATTTT. Its translation is CASSSSTDTQYF.